This record covers a single T cell receptor (beta chain). The antigen remains undetermined. Trimming removed 8 bases from V and 1 base from J, with 9 bases in between. CDR1 LNHDA and CDR2 SQIVND come from the germline V gene (reference sequence). This CDR3 region has 12 residues. The data were produced by immunoSEQ multiplex PCR, yet TCRdb's version contains in-frame clones alone and is incomplete. The sample has some 14,000 clones; approximately 89% are singletons. This sample was taken from a study of graft-versus-host responses after intestinal transplantation. Findings of the study overall: Allografts of one patient group, those with graft-donor T cell macrochimerism, had high graft-versus-host to host-versus-graft clonal ratios. In recipient marrow, GvH clones were found, and some appeared first in ileum or blood.

Bone marrow taken after transplant came from the posterior iliac crest or from another site that was chosen by the physician. The chain joins TRBV19 to TRBJ2-7; D assignment may be TRBD1 or TRBD2 (7 bases each). The sequence came from a human patient who received an intestinal transplant, so some T cells may come from the graft donor. Sequenced here: bone marrow, sampled less than 130 days after intestinal transplantation. The CDR3 is CASQGGSYEQYF. The CDR3 nucleotides read TGTGCCAGTCAGGGGGGGTCCTACGAGCAGTACTTC.